This record concerns one T cell receptor (beta chain) sequence. TCRdb passed the RACE reads through MiXCR, listing each CDR3 protein once. The sample consists of about 49,000 distinct CDR3 sequences, approximately 9.1% of them appearing once. The sample belongs to a study of human T cells and chemical hapten exposure. The time point: patch test 1, 2 weeks after DPC sensitization. Noted treatment: therapeutic diphenylcyclopropenone sensitization with weekly scalp DPC. The CDR3 spans 14 residues. Trimming at V came to 8 bases and at J to 5 bases, leaving 9 bases not matched to a gene. Germline CDR1 and CDR2: SNHLY and FYNNEI.

Sequencing used whole blood, obtained in connection with sensitization to the hapten diphenylcyclopropenone (DPC). The clonotype was recovered from a woman aged 50 to 60 with alopecia areata. Some clones in this sample may be carry-over from other donors' samples. The J gene is TRBJ1-1, the V gene TRBV2, with 9 bases identical to TRBD1. The CDR3 DNA reads TGTGCCAGCTACTCCGGGACAGGGAAAACTGAAGCTTTCTTT. Amino acid sequence: CASYSGTGKTEAFF.